This is a list of T cell receptor beta chains from one sample in a study of PD-L1 blockade in urothelial cancer. Libraries were prepared by immunoSEQ multiplex PCR; TCRdb keeps only in-frame clonotypes and omits some of them. The data contain 20,000 to 25,000 clones, almost 85% of them seen just once; the ten biggest clones take up nearly 10%. The sample consisted of PBMCs, taken around atezolizumab (anti-PD-L1) treatment. These receptors were collected from a man in his 70s with urothelial cancer. The CDR3 runs from the conserved cysteine through the conserved F or W. The D gene is left open where the match is weak. Clone sizes are given selectively: once, few, many, or a class where the clone is expanded.

V gene	CDR3 length	D gene	J gene	clone size	CDR3 DNA	CDR3 protein
TRBV18	18	TRBD2	TRBJ2-3	-	TGTGCCAGCTCCTCGACTAGCGGGAGAGGTGTGGGCACAGATACGCAGTATTTT	CASSSTSGRGVGTDTQYF
TRBV15	15	-	TRBJ2-2	-	TGTGCCACCAGCAGAGACAGGGCGAACACCGGGGAGCTGTTTTTT	CATSRDRANTGELFF
TRBV7-8	12	-	TRBJ1-1	-	TGTGCCAGCAGAGCCCAGGGATTACAAGCTTTCTTT	CASRAQGLQAFF
TRBV7-9	16	-	TRBJ2-7	-	TGTGCCAGCAGCTTAGGGGAAGGGCCTCTGGGGCGTGAGCAGTACTTC	CASSLGEGPLGREQYF
TRBV2	14	TRBD2	TRBJ2-7	-	TGTGCCAGCAGACCAACTAGCGGGTCCTACGAGCAGTACTTC	CASRPTSGSYEQYF
TRBV7-9	14	-	TRBJ1-4	-	TGTGCCAGCAGCTTGGACACGGCAAATGAAAAACTGTTTTTT	CASSLDTANEKLFF
TRBV10-3	15	-	TRBJ1-3	few	TGTGCCATCAGTGACACAGGGAAGTCTGGAAACACCATATATTTT	CAISDTGKSGNTIYF
TRBV7-3	15	TRBD1	TRBJ2-1	-	TGTGCCAGCAGCCGGGACAGGGAATATGGCAATGAGCAGTTCTTC	CASSRDREYGNEQFF
TRBV11-2	16	TRBD1	TRBJ2-5	-	TGTGCCAGCAGCTTTTTTCTCCGACAGGGGGACGAGACCCAGTACTTC	CASSFFLRQGDETQYF
TRBV10-2	11	TRBD2	TRBJ2-7	-	TGCGCAGCGGGATGGGCGTACGAGCAGTACTTC	CAAGWAYEQYF
TRBV28	14	-	TRBJ1-2	-	TGTGCCAGCAGTTTAGCCGAACCACGAGGGGGCTACACCTTC	CASSLAEPRGGYTF
TRBV6-5	15	-	TRBJ2-6	-	TGTGCCAGCAAGGGGGGGTTCTCAGGGGCCAACGTCCTGACTTTC	CASKGGFSGANVLTF
TRBV7-9	14	TRBD1	TRBJ1-1	-	TGTGCCAGCAGCTGGACAGGGTTGAACACTGAAGCTTTCTTT	CASSWTGLNTEAFF
TRBV28	15	TRBD2	TRBJ2-7	-	TGTGCCAGCAGTCCCCCGGGACTAGCGCACTACGAGCAGTACTTC	CASSPPGLAHYEQYF
TRBV18	12	-	TRBJ2-7	-	TGTGCCAGCTCACGGGGGGACTACGAGCAGTACTTC	CASSRGDYEQYF
TRBV4-1	14	-	TRBJ1-4	-	TGCGCCAGCAGCGCACAGGGAACTAATGAAAAACTGTTTTTT	CASSAQGTNEKLFF
TRBV5-1	14	-	TRBJ1-2	-	TGCGCCAGCAGCCTAGATCCCGGGAACTATGGCTACACCTTC	CASSLDPGNYGYTF
TRBV2	14	-	TRBJ1-2	-	TGTGCCAGCAGGCGGGGGGCAGATAACTATGGCTACACCTTC	CASRRGADNYGYTF
TRBV28	15	TRBD1	TRBJ2-7	-	TGTGCCAGCAGCCCGGGACAGGGGACGTTCTACGAGCAGTACTTC	CASSPGQGTFYEQYF
TRBV19	14	-	TRBJ2-7	-	TGTGCCAGTAGTACACGAGCGGCCTCCTACGAGCAGTACTTC	CASSTRAASYEQYF
TRBV11-2	17	TRBD2	TRBJ2-1	once	TGTGCCAGCAGCCCGGAGGCTAGCGGGTATCGGAGGTATGAGCAGTTCTTC	CASSPEASGYRRYEQFF
TRBV6-5	16	-	TRBJ2-1	-	TGTGCCAGCAGTTACTCATTGGAGAGCTCCTACAATGAGCAGTTCTTC	CASSYSLESSYNEQFF
TRBV5-1	15	-	TRBJ2-3	-	TGCGCCAGCACGCAACAGGGAAGAAACACAGATACGCAGTATTTT	CASTQQGRNTDTQYF
TRBV7-2	15	-	TRBJ1-1	-	TGTGCCAGCAGCCCAGCCCAGGTAACGAACACTGAAGCTTTCTTT	CASSPAQVTNTEAFF
TRBV9	13	-	TRBJ1-3	once	TGTGCCAGCAGCGTGGGAGATGGAAACACCATATATTTT	CASSVGDGNTIYF
TRBV5-6	17	TRBD2	TRBJ2-2	-	TGTGCCAGCAGCCCTATGGGACTAGCGGGAGACACCGGGGAGCTGTTTTTT	CASSPMGLAGDTGELFF
TRBV6-1	14	-	TRBJ2-3	-	TGTGCCAGCCTCGGGAGACCAATCACAGATACGCAGTATTTT	CASLGRPITDTQYF
TRBV18	14	-	TRBJ2-2	-	TGTGCCAGCTCACCACTTATGAACACCGGGGAGCTGTTTTTT	CASSPLMNTGELFF
TRBV28	16	TRBD2	TRBJ2-1	-	TGTGCCAGCTACTCGGACTTCACTAGCGGGTACAATGAGCAGTTCTTC	CASYSDFTSGYNEQFF
TRBV4-1	16	TRBD2	TRBJ2-5	once	TGCGCCAGCAGCCTGACGGGCGGGAGAGGGAGAGAGACCCAGTACTTC	CASSLTGGRGRETQYF
TRBV7-9	16	TRBD2	TRBJ2-3	-	TGTGCCAGCAGCCCGCGACTAGCGGGAGTCTTTGATACGCAGTATTTT	CASSPRLAGVFDTQYF
TRBV25-1	17	TRBD1	TRBJ2-3	-	TGTGCCAGCAGTGAAATTTCGGGACAGGGGGCAGCAGATACGCAGTATTTT	CASSEISGQGAADTQYF
TRBV28	15	-	TRBJ1-4	-	TGTGCCAGCAGTACATCGGGACTCTGGCCGTCAAAACTGTTTTTT	CASSTSGLWPSKLFF
TRBV6-4	15	TRBD2	TRBJ2-3	-	TGTGCCAGCAGCGCACTAGCGGGAGGCACAGATACGCAGTATTTT	CASSALAGGTDTQYF
TRBV2	15	TRBD2	TRBJ2-1	-	TGTGCCAGCAGTTTACTAGCGGGGGATTACAATGAGCAGTTCTTC	CASSLLAGDYNEQFF
TRBV28	14	-	TRBJ2-7	-	TGTGCCAGCAGCCCCCCAGGGACTTTCTACGAGCAGTACTTC	CASSPPGTFYEQYF
TRBV30	15	TRBD2	TRBJ2-5	-	TGTGCCTGGAGTCCTAGCGGGAGGGCCCGGGAGACCCAGTACTTC	CAWSPSGRARETQYF
TRBV2	15	TRBD1	TRBJ1-4	-	TGTGCCAGCAGTGACAGGGGGCCGGCTAATGAAAAACTGTTTTTT	CASSDRGPANEKLFF
TRBV5-4	15	TRBD2	TRBJ2-7	-	TGTGCCAGCAGCCGGGGACTAGCGGGAGGTGCCGAGCAGTACTTC	CASSRGLAGGAEQYF
TRBV29-1	15	-	TRBJ1-2	-	TGCAGCGTCGATTCCACAGGGAGATCTAACTATGGCTACACCTTC	CSVDSTGRSNYGYTF
TRBV6-4	14	-	TRBJ2-2	few	TGTGCCATCTTAGAGGGCAATTACTCCGGGGAGCTGTTTTTT	CAILEGNYSGELFF
TRBV7-9	16	-	TRBJ1-4	-	TGTGCCAGCAGCTTTACAGCTGGCGCAACTAATGAAAAACTGTTTTTT	CASSFTAGATNEKLFF
TRBV29-1	15	TRBD2	TRBJ2-7	-	TGCAGCGTTGAAGTCCCTAGCGGGCTCTCCTACGAGCAGTACTTC	CSVEVPSGLSYEQYF
TRBV18	17	-	TRBJ2-6	-	TGTGCCAGCTCACCACCGAGGGGGAGCTCTGGGGCCAACGTCCTGACTTTC	CASSPPRGSSGANVLTF
TRBV19	14	TRBD1	TRBJ2-2	-	TGTGCCAGTAGTGTACAGGGGGCCACCGGGGAGCTGTTTTTT	CASSVQGATGELFF
TRBV30	13	-	TRBJ1-1	-	TGTGCCTGGGGCCCCGAGGCAGGGAGGGAAGCTTTCTTT	CAWGPEAGREAFF
TRBV27	18	TRBD1	TRBJ2-6	-	TGTGCCAGCAGTTTCTTGGGTGGCAGGGGGCCTGGGGCCAACGTCCTGACTTTC	CASSFLGGRGPGANVLTF
TRBV27	19	TRBD1	TRBJ2-7	once	TGTGCCAGCAGTTTAGTAAGCCCCCTACCCCGGGACAGTTCCTACGAGCAGTACTTC	CASSLVSPLPRDSSYEQYF
TRBV11-2	14	-	TRBJ2-5	-	TGTGCCAGCAGCCCTAACAGGGTCAGGGAGACCCAGTACTTC	CASSPNRVRETQYF
TRBV2	16	TRBD1	TRBJ1-3	medium-sized	TGTGCCAGCAGTGCAAGCAGGGGGCCGGTTGGAAACACCATATATTTT	CASSASRGPVGNTIYF
TRBV6-1	15	TRBD1	TRBJ1-4	-	TGTGCCAGCAGTGAGACCGACAGGGAAAATGAAAAACTGTTTTTT	CASSETDRENEKLFF